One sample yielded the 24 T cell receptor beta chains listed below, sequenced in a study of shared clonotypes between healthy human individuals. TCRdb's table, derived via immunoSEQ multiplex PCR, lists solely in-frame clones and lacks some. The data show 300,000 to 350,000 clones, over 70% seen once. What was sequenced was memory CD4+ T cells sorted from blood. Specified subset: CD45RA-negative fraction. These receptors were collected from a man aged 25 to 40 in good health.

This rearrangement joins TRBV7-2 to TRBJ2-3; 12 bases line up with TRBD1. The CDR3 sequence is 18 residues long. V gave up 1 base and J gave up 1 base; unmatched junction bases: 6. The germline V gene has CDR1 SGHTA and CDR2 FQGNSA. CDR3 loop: CASSLGAGTGGGTDTQYF. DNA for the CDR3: TGTGCCAGCAGCTTAGGAGCCGGGACAGGGGGCGGCACAGATACGCAGTATTTT. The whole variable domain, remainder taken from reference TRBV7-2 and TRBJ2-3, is GAGVSQSPSNKVTEKGKDVELRCDPISGHTALYWYRQSLGQGLEFLIYFQGNSAPDKSGLPSDRFSAERTGGSVSTLTIQRTQQEDSAVYLCASSLGAGTGGGTDTQYFGPGTRLTVL.

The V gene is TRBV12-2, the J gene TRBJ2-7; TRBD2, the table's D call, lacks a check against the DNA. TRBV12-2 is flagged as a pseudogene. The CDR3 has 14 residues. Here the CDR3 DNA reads TGTGCAAGTCGCCCCCGACGGAGACCCTACGAGCAGTACTTC. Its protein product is CASRPRRRPYEQYF.

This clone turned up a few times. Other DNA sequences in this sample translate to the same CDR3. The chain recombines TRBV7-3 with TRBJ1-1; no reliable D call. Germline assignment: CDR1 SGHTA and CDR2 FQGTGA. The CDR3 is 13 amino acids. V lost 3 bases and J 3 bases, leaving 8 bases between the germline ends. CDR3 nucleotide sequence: TGTGCCAGCAGCTTCTCCAGAGACACTGAAGCTTTCTTT. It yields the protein CASSFSRDTEAFF.

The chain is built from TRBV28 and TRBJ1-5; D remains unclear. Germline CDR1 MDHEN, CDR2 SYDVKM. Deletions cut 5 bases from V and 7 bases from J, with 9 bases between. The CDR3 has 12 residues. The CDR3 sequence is CASSTSGQPQHF. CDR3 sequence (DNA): TGTGCCAGCAGTACCTCCGGGCAGCCCCAGCATTTT.

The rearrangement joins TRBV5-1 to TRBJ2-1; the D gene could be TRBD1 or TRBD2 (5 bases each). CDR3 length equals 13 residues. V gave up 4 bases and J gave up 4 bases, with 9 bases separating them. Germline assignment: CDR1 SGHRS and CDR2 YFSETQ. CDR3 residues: CASSRDRYNEQFF. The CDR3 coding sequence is TGCGCCAGCAGCCGGGACCGTTACAATGAGCAGTTCTTC.

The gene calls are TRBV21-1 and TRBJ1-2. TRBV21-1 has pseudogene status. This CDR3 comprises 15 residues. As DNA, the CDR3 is TGTGCCAGCAGCACAGTAACGATAGTTAACTATGGCTACACCTTC. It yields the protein CASSTVTIVNYGYTF.

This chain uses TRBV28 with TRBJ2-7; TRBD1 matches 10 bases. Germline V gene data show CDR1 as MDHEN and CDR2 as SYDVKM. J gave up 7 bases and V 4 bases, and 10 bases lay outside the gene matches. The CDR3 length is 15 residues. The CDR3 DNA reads TGTGCCAGCAGTTCCCTCCGACAGGGGGCAGGGGAGCAGTACTTC. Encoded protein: CASSSLRQGAGEQYF.

Here the CDR3 reads CASSLVNPGTQYF. For the CDR3, the DNA is TGTGCCAGCAGCTTAGTGAACCCAGGGACCCAGTACTTC. This chain links TRBV7-8 with TRBJ2-5, with D uncertain. The germline V gene has CDR1 SGHVS and CDR2 FQNEAQ. The CDR3 length is 13 residues. Trimming cost V 1 base and J 7 bases, with 10 bases left between them.

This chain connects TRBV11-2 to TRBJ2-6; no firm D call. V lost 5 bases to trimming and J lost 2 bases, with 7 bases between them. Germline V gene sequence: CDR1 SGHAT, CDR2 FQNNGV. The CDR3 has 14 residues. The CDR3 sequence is CASSTTAGANVLTF. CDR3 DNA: TGTGCCAGCAGCACAACAGCTGGGGCCAACGTCCTGACTTTC.

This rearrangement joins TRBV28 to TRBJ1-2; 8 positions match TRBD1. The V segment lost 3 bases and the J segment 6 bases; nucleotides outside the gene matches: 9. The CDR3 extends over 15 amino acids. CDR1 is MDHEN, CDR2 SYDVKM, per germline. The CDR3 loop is CASSFLSGGGNGYTF. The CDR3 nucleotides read TGTGCCAGCAGTTTTCTGTCAGGGGGCGGAAATGGCTACACCTTC.

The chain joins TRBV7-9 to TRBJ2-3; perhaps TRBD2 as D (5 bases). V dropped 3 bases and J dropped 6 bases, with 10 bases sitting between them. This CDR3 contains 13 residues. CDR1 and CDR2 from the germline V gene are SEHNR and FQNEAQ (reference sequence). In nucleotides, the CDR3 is TGTGCCAGCAGCTTCGACCGGAGGGATACGCAGTATTTT. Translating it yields CASSFDRRDTQYF.

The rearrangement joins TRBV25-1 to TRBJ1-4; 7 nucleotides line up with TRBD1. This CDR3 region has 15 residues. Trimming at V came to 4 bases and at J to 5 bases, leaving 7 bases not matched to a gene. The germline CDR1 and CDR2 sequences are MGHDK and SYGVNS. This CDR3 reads CASSGAGGKNEKLFF. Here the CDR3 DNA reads TGTGCCAGCAGTGGGGCAGGGGGTAAAAATGAAAAACTGTTTTTT.

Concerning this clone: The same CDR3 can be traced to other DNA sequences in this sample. This CDR3 reads CASSRVGAGYSYEQYF. CDR3 coding DNA: TGTGCCAGCAGTCGGGTAGGGGCAGGGTACTCCTACGAGCAGTACTTC. V is TRBV5-5 and J is TRBJ2-7; weak D call: TRBD1 (5 bases). The CDR3 totals 16 residues. The germline gives CDR1 SGHKS, CDR2 YYEKEE (reference sequence). V was cut by 5 bases and J by 0 bases, with 18 bases left in between.

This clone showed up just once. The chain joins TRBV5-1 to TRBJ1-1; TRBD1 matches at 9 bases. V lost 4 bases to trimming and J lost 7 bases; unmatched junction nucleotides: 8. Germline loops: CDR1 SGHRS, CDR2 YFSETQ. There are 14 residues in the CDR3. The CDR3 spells CASSITGGSGEAFF. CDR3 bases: TGCGCCAGCAGCATCACAGGGGGCAGCGGTGAAGCTTTCTTT.

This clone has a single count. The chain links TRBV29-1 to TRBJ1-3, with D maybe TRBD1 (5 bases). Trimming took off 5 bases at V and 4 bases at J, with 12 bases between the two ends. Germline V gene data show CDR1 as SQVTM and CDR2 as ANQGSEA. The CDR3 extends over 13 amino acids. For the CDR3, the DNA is TGCAGCGTTCGGGGGATCGACGGAAACACCATATATTTT. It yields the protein CSVRGIDGNTIYF.

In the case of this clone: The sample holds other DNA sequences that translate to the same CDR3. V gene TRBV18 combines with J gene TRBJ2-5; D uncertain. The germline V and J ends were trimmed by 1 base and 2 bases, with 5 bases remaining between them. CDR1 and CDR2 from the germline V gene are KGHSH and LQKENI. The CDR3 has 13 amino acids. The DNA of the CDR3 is TGTGCCAGCTCACCACGGGTACAAGAGACCCAGTACTTC. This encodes CASSPRVQETQYF.

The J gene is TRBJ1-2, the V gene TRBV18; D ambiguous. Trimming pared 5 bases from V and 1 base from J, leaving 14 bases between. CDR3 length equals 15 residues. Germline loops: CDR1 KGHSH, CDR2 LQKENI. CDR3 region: CASSKSSTDNYGYTF. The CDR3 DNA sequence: TGTGCCAGCTCAAAAAGCAGCACCGATAACTATGGCTACACCTTC.

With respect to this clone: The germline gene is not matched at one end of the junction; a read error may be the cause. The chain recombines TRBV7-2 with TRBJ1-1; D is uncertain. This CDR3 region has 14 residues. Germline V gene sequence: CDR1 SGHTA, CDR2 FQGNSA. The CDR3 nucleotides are TGTGCCAGCAGCTTAGCGCGTCAGGCTCCGCTAGAGGGCTTT. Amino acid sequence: CASSLARQAPLEGF.

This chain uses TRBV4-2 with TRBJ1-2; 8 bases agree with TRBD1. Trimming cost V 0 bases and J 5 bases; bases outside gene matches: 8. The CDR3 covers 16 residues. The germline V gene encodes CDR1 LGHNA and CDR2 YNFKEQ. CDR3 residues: CASSQDRGRGLYGYTF. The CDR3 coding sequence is TGTGCCAGCAGCCAAGATAGAGGCAGGGGGCTATATGGCTACACCTTC.

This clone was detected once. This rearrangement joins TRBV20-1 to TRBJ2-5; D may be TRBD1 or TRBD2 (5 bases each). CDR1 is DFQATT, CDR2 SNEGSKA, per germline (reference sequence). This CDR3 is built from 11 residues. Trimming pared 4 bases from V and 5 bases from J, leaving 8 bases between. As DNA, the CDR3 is TGCAGTGCTATTGGGACGGAGACCCAGTACTTC. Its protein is CSAIGTETQYF.

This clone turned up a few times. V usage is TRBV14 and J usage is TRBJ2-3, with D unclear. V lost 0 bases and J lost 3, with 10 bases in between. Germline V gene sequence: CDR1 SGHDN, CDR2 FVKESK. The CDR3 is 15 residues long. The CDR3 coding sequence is TGTGCCAGCAGCCAAGAAGGCCTATCGACAGATACGCAGTATTTT. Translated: CASSQEGLSTDTQYF.

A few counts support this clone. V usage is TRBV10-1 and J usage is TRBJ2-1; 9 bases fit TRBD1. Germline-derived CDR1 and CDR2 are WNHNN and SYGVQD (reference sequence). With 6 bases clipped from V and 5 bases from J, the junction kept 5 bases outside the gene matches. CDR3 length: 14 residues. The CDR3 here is CASSRDREHNEQFF. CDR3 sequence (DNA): TGCGCCAGCAGCCGGGACAGGGAGCACAATGAGCAGTTCTTC.

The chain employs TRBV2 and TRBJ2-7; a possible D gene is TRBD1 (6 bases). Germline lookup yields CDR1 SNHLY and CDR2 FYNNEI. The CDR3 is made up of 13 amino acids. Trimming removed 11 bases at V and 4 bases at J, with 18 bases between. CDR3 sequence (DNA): TGTGCCGGCCAGGGGACGGGGTCTTACGAGCAGTACTTC. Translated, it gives CAGQGTGSYEQYF.

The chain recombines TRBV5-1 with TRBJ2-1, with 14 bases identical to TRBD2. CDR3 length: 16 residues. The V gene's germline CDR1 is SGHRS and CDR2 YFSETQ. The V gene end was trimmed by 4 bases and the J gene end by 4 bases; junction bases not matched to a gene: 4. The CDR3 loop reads CASSGGTSGSYNEQFF. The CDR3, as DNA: TGCGCCAGCAGCGGTGGGACTAGCGGGAGTTACAATGAGCAGTTCTTC.